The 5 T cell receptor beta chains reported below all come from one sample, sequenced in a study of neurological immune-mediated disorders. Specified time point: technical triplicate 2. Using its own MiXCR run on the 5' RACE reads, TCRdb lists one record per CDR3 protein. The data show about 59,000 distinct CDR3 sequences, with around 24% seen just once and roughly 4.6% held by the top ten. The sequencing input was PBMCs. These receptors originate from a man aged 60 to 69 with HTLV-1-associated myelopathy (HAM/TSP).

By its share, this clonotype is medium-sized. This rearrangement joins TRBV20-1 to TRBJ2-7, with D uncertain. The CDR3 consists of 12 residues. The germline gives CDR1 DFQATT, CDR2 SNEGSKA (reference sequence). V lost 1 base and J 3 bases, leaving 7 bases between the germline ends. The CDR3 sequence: CSARALVYEQYF. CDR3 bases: TGCAGTGCTAGAGCTCTAGTCTACGAGCAGTACTTC.

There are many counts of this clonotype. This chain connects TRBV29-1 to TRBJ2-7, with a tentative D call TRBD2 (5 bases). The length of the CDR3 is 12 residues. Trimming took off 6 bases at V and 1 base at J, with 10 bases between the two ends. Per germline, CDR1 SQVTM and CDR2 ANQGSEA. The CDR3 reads CSVAGESYEQYF. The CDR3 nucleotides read TGCAGCGTGGCGGGCGAGTCCTACGAGCAGTACTTC.

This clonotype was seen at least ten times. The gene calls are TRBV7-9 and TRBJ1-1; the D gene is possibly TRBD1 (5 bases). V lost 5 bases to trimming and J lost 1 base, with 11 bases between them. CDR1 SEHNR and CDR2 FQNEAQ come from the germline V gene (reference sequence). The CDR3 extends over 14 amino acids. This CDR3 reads CASSHGTTNTEAFF. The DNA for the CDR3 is TGTGCCAGCAGCCATGGGACGACGAACACTGAAGCTTTCTTT.

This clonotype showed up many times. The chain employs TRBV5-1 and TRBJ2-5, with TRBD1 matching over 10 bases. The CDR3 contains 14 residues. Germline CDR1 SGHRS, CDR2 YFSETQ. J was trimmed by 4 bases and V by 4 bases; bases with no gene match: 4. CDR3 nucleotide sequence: TGCGCCAGCAGCCGGGGACAGGGGCTAGAGACCCAGTACTTC. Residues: CASSRGQGLETQYF.

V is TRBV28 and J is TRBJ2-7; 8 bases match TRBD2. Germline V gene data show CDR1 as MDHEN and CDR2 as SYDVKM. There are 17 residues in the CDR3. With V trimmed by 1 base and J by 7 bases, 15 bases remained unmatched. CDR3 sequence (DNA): TGTGCCAGCAGTTTATTCGGGGGGGGTCGGTGGGCGGAGGAGCAGTACTTC. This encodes CASSLFGGGRWAEEQYF.